One and the same sample provided the 32 T cell receptor beta chains below, sequenced in a study of blood T cell repertoires in COVID-19. TCRdb's table, derived via immunoSEQ multiplex PCR, lists solely in-frame clones and lacks some. The table lists almost 200,000 clones, roughly 90% of them singletons. The sequencing sample was made of PBMCs or T cells enriched from blood (not recorded which). These TCRs come from a woman younger than 35 who had recovered from COVID-19.

The gene calls are TRBV9 and TRBJ1-2; D ambiguous. Germline V gene sequence: CDR1 SGDLS, CDR2 YYNGEE. V lost 0 bases to trimming and J lost 4 bases, with 10 bases between them. There are 14 residues in the CDR3. CDR3: CASSVESGFYGYTF. The DNA for the CDR3 is TGTGCCAGCAGCGTAGAGTCGGGTTTCTATGGCTACACCTTC.

The V call is TRBV6-6, the J call TRBJ1-5, with TRBD1 as a possible D gene (6 bases). V was trimmed by 6 bases and J by 8 bases, leaving 26 bases between them. Germline loops: CDR1 MNHNY, CDR2 SVGAGI (reference sequence). The CDR3 consists of 17 residues. CDR3 amino acids: CASSRPRGGFTRKPQHF. In nucleotides, the CDR3 is TGTGCCAGCAGCCGACCGAGGGGGGGATTCACAAGGAAGCCCCAGCATTTT.

This clone has only one observation. The V call is TRBV6-2 or TRBV6-3, the J call TRBJ1-1, with D tentatively TRBD1 (5 bases). The length of the CDR3 is 17 residues. The V end was cut by 2 bases, the J end by 0 bases, with 16 bases between. Germline loops: CDR1 MNHEY, CDR2 SVGEGT. CDR3 DNA sequence: TGTGCCAGCAGTTACGATGGGAGGGGCCCCATGAACACTGAAGCTTTCTTT. Protein: CASSYDGRGPMNTEAFF.

The chain links TRBV12-3 or TRBV12-4 to TRBJ1-2, with 7 bases lining up with TRBD1. Unmatched junction bases numbered 5, after V lost 8 bases and J lost 2 bases. This CDR3 comprises 13 residues. The CDR3 nucleotides read TGTGCCAGCCGCCGGGACAGAAACTATGGCTACACCTTC. This encodes CASRRDRNYGYTF.

The gene calls are TRBV3-1 (or the pseudogene TRBV3-2) and TRBJ1-1; perhaps TRBD1 as D (5 bases). V lost 1 base and J 1 base, leaving 22 bases between the germline ends. This CDR3 comprises 19 residues. Germline-derived CDR1 and CDR2 are LGHDT and YNNKEL (reference sequence). The CDR3 spells CASSQVMMDSGTENTEAFF. The CDR3 nucleotides read TGTGCCAGCAGCCAAGTCATGATGGATAGCGGGACCGAGAACACTGAAGCTTTCTTT.

The chain has TRBV7-8 and TRBJ2-1, with 15 nucleotides matching TRBD2. V shed 5 bases, J shed 4 bases, and the junction held 9 bases outside the gene matches. The length of the CDR3 is 18 residues. Germline V gene data show CDR1 as SGHVS and CDR2 as FQNEAQ. CDR3 nucleotides: TGTGCCAGCAGCCGAGGAGGACTAGCGGGGGGGCCATACAATGAGCAGTTCTTC. This translates into CASSRGGLAGGPYNEQFF.

The chain couples TRBV2 to TRBJ2-7; TRBD1 matches at 8 bases. V gave up 6 bases and J gave up 6 bases; unmatched junction bases: 7. The CDR3 runs 13 residues. Germline lookup yields CDR1 SNHLY and CDR2 FYNNEI. This CDR3 reads CASRGDRPTEQYF. DNA of the CDR3: TGTGCCAGCAGAGGGGACAGGCCCACCGAGCAGTACTTC.

V is TRBV11-2 and J is TRBJ2-7; no firm D call. The CDR3 totals 13 residues. The germline V gene has CDR1 SGHAT and CDR2 FQNNGV. V lost 1 base and J 3 bases, leaving 7 bases between the germline ends. This CDR3 is CASSLAPGYEQYF. CDR3 DNA: TGTGCCAGCAGCTTAGCCCCGGGCTACGAGCAGTACTTC.

This chain uses TRBV3-1 (or the pseudogene TRBV3-2) with TRBJ2-7; TRBD2 agrees at 9 bases. Losses at the gene ends were 1 base for V and 5 bases for J; bases not matched to a gene: 9. Germline lookup yields CDR1 LGHDT and CDR2 YNNKEL (reference sequence). CDR3 length: 16 amino acids. The CDR3 loop reads CASSQGMRGGGNEQYF. CDR3 sequence (DNA): TGTGCCAGCAGCCAAGGTATGCGGGGGGGCGGCAACGAGCAGTACTTC.

Worth noting for this clone: Just one base apart from a much larger clone, this may be a read error. The chain has TRBV7-7 and TRBJ2-3, with TRBD2 identical over 11 bases. The germline CDR1 and CDR2 sequences are SSHAT and FNYEAQ (reference sequence). The CDR3 extends over 16 amino acids. The V gene end was trimmed by 5 bases and the J gene end by 2 bases; junction bases not matched to a gene: 6. CDR3 residues: CASSQTSGGATDTQYF. CDR3 DNA: TGTGCCAGCAGCCAAACTAGCGGGGGAGCCACAGATACGCAGTATTTT.

Comment on this clone: Different DNA sequences within this sample yield the same CDR3. DNA of the CDR3: TGTGCCACCAGTGACCAGGGGTGGGAGCAGTACTTC. Amino acids: CATSDQGWEQYF. The rearrangement joins TRBV24-1 to TRBJ2-7; possible D gene TRBD1, 6 bases. Germline V gene sequence: CDR1 KGHDR, CDR2 SFDVKD. The CDR3 is 12 amino acids. V was pared by 4 bases and J by 7 bases, with 10 bases between.

This chain links TRBV11-2 with TRBJ1-2; TRBD1 aligns across 9 bases. The CDR3 has 13 amino acids. Trimming cost V 6 bases and J 4 bases; bases outside gene matches: 3. Germline values: CDR1 SGHAT, CDR2 FQNNGV. CDR3 region: CASRGQGGYGYTF. The DNA for the CDR3 is TGTGCCAGCAGGGGACAGGGCGGCTATGGCTACACCTTC.

The sample holds one count of this clone. The chain couples TRBV7-9 to TRBJ2-1, with D possibly matching TRBD2 (5 bases). The CDR3 is 15 amino acids. Per germline, CDR1 SEHNR and CDR2 FQNEAQ (reference sequence). The germline V and J ends were trimmed by 5 bases and 0 bases, with 11 bases remaining between them. CDR3 protein: CASSGPRDSYNEQFF. The CDR3 DNA follows: TGTGCCAGCAGCGGACCCCGGGACTCCTACAATGAGCAGTTCTTC.

The V call is TRBV11-1, the J call TRBJ1-2; 10 bases are shared with TRBD1. V lost 3 bases, J lost 2 bases, and 3 bases stayed unmatched. The CDR3 contains 15 residues. Germline CDR1 SGHAT, CDR2 FQDESV (reference sequence). CDR3 residues: CASSFDRGPNYGYTF. The CDR3 region has the DNA TGTGCCAGCAGCTTTGACAGGGGGCCGAACTATGGCTACACCTTC. The full variable domain, its missing parts supplied by reference TRBV11-1 and TRBJ1-2, is EAEVAQSPRYKITEKSQAVAFWCDPISGHATLYWYRQILGQGPELLVQFQDESVVDDSQLPKDRFSAERLKGVDSTLKIQPAELGDSAMYLCASSFDRGPNYGYTFGSGTRLTVV.

CDR3 DNA sequence: TGTGCCAGCAGTCCCCCCCCTAGGGGCGGGGGAAGGTGGGAGCAGTTCTTC. It encodes CASSPPPRGGGRWEQFF. The chain uses TRBV6-2 or TRBV6-3 and TRBJ2-1; 7 positions match TRBD2. Trimming took 5 bases from V and 10 from J; bases not matched to a gene: 20. The CDR3 runs to 17 residues. CDR1 MNHEY and CDR2 SVGEGT come from the germline V gene.

The chain joins TRBV5-1 to TRBJ1-1; tentatively, D is TRBD1 (5 bases). The CDR3 runs to 13 residues. V was cut by 7 bases and J by 6 bases, with 16 bases left in between. Germline V gene sequence: CDR1 SGHRS, CDR2 YFSETQ. CDR3 nucleotides: TGCGCCAGCGGCCAATCAGGGACTTCTGAAGCTTTCTTT. It codes for CASGQSGTSEAFF.

V and J are TRBV7-9 and TRBJ1-1; D is undetermined. CDR1 and CDR2 from the germline V gene are SEHNR and FQNEAQ (reference sequence). This CDR3 is 12 amino acids long. V was shortened by 5 bases and J by 8 bases, with 12 bases between the two germline ends. The CDR3 loop is CASSIGSIEAFF. The CDR3 region has the DNA TGTGCCAGCAGCATCGGGTCGATCGAAGCTTTCTTT.

Only one count was recorded for this clone. The V and J genes are TRBV7-3 and TRBJ2-5; 8 bases are shared with TRBD1. Germline V lookup: CDR1 SGHTA, CDR2 FQGTGA. Germline trimming cut 4 bases from V and 5 bases from J; bases unmatched to any gene: 6. This CDR3 comprises 14 residues. This CDR3 reads CASSSTGAGETQYF. The CDR3 region has the DNA TGTGCCAGCAGCTCGACAGGGGCTGGGGAGACCCAGTACTTC.

This chain connects TRBV9 to TRBJ1-2, with 10 bases fitting TRBD1. Germline V CDR1 and CDR2: SGDLS, YYNGEE. The CDR3 consists of 15 residues. With 4 bases clipped from V and 7 bases from J, the junction kept 10 bases outside the gene matches. The CDR3 region has the DNA TGTGCCAGCAGCTCCGACAGGGGGCTAGGTAGTGGCTACACCTTC. This codes for CASSSDRGLGSGYTF.

The chain carries TRBV6-4 and TRBJ2-1, with D hard to call. This CDR3 has 14 residues. Trimming pared 0 bases from V and 8 bases from J, leaving 11 bases between. CDR1 is MRHNA and CDR2 is SNTAGT in the germline V gene. The CDR3 DNA sequence: TGTGCCAGCAGTGACTCTGCCTATACCCATGAGCAGTTCTTC. This translates into CASSDSAYTHEQFF.

The chain carries TRBV5-1 and TRBJ2-7; maybe TRBD2 (5 bases). CDR3 length: 14 amino acids. In germline, CDR1 is SGHRS, CDR2 YFSETQ. Trimming left V 1 base short and J 3 bases short, with 11 bases between. This chain's CDR3 is CASSLSVGNYEQYF. The CDR3 nucleotides read TGCGCCAGCAGCTTGTCGGTCGGGAACTACGAGCAGTACTTC.

In DNA form, the CDR3 reads TGTGCCAGCAGCTTGACCGGCTCTGGGGCCAACGTCCTGACTTTC. This translates into CASSLTGSGANVLTF. J is TRBJ2-6 and V is TRBV5-8, with D uncertain. The germline CDR1 and CDR2 sequences are SGHTS and YDEGEE. V was pared by 1 base and J by 0 bases, with 5 bases between. The CDR3 covers 15 residues.

The V gene is TRBV7-9, the J gene TRBJ1-1; a weak D match, TRBD1 (5 bases). V dropped 5 bases and J dropped 2 bases, with 15 bases sitting between them. CDR1 and CDR2 (germline): SEHNR, FQNEAQ (reference sequence). This CDR3 has 15 amino acids. The CDR3 nucleotides read TGTGCCAGCAGCGTCCCACGGGGGGGTAACACTGAAGCTTTCTTT. It specifies CASSVPRGGNTEAFF. Full variable domain (outside the CDR3, taken from reference TRBV7-9 and TRBJ1-1): DTGVSQNPRHKITKRGQNVTFRCDPISEHNRLYWYRQTLGQGPEFLTYFQNEAQLEKSRLLSDRFSAERPKGSFSTLEIQRTEQGDSAMYLCASSVPRGGNTEAFFGQGTRLTVV.

The chain combines TRBV7-9 with TRBJ1-1, with D unresolved. The ends were cut back, 5 bases at V and 1 base at J, with 17 bases in the middle. Germline loops: CDR1 SEHNR, CDR2 FQNEAQ (reference sequence). The length of the CDR3 is 16 residues. The CDR3 sequence is CASSPRPVGSNTEAFF. The CDR3 nucleotides are TGTGCCAGCAGCCCACGCCCCGTGGGCTCGAACACTGAAGCTTTCTTT.

This chain joins TRBV2 and TRBJ1-6; 10 bases map to TRBD1. CDR3 size: 13 residues. The ends lost 9 bases at V and 9 bases at J; junction bases unmatched: 5. Germline V gene sequence: CDR1 SNHLY, CDR2 FYNNEI. The CDR3 is CARGDRGGSPLHF. CDR3 DNA sequence: TGTGCCAGGGGGGACAGGGGCGGTTCACCCCTCCACTTT.

J is TRBJ2-1 and V is TRBV18; TRBD1 aligns across 12 bases. The CDR3 has 16 amino acids. Per the germline V gene, CDR1 is KGHSH and CDR2 is LQKENI. After removal of 3 bases from V and 8 bases from J, the junction contained 8 bases not matched to a gene. In DNA form, the CDR3 reads TGTGCCAGCTCACCCAGCGGGGGACAGGGGGCCTATGAGCAGTTCTTC. Translated, it gives CASSPSGGQGAYEQFF.

V is TRBV2 and J is TRBJ1-3; a possible D gene is TRBD1 (5 bases). V was clipped by 10 bases and J by 0 bases, with 13 bases between them. The CDR3 is 14 amino acids. The germline gives CDR1 SNHLY, CDR2 FYNNEI. CDR3 nucleotide sequence: TGTGCCACCATTCCTCAGGGCTCTGGAAACACCATATATTTT. It yields the protein CATIPQGSGNTIYF.

The rearrangement uses TRBV19 and TRBJ2-3; 7 bases line up with TRBD1. CDR1 LNHDA and CDR2 SQIVND come from the germline V gene (reference sequence). The CDR3 sequence is 17 residues long. J lost 2 bases, V lost 5 bases, and 13 bases had no gene match. The CDR3 region is CASSSLVGTENTDTQYF. As DNA, the CDR3 is TGTGCCAGTAGTTCCCTCGTCGGGACAGAGAACACAGATACGCAGTATTTT.

The gene calls are TRBV7-2 and TRBJ1-1, with 12 positions matching TRBD1. CDR1 and CDR2 from the germline V gene are SGHTA and FQGNSA. V lost 5 bases to trimming and J lost 4 bases; unmatched junction nucleotides: 5. This CDR3 comprises 15 residues. In DNA form, the CDR3 reads TGTGCCAGCAGCCCGGAGGGACAGGGGGCCACTGAAGCTTTCTTT. It specifies CASSPEGQGATEAFF.

The J gene is TRBJ1-2, the V gene TRBV7-9; D perhaps matches TRBD1 (5 bases). Trimming pared 4 bases from V and 8 bases from J, leaving 14 bases between. This CDR3 contains 13 residues. Germline CDR1 reads SEHNR; CDR2 reads FQNEAQ (reference sequence). The CDR3 DNA follows: TGTGCCAGCAGCTCTAACCTCAGGGCCGGCTACACCTTC. This gives the protein CASSSNLRAGYTF.

The chain links TRBV18 to TRBJ1-5, with 8 bases identical to TRBD1. The CDR3 totals 15 residues. Germline values: CDR1 KGHSH, CDR2 LQKENI. After removal of 3 bases from V and 4 bases from J, the junction contained 5 bases not matched to a gene. The CDR3 region is CASSPGQGQNQPQHF. The CDR3 bases are TGTGCCAGCTCACCCGGACAGGGCCAAAATCAGCCCCAGCATTTT.

The chain uses TRBV9 and TRBJ2-3; D is undetermined. The CDR3 spans 13 residues. Germline V gene lookup returns CDR1 SGDLS and CDR2 YYNGEE. Trimming shortened V by 3 bases and J by 1 base, and 6 bases separated the two germline ends. The CDR3 DNA sequence: TGTGCCAGCAGCGCCTCGGGCACAGATACGCAGTATTTT. Amino acids: CASSASGTDTQYF.